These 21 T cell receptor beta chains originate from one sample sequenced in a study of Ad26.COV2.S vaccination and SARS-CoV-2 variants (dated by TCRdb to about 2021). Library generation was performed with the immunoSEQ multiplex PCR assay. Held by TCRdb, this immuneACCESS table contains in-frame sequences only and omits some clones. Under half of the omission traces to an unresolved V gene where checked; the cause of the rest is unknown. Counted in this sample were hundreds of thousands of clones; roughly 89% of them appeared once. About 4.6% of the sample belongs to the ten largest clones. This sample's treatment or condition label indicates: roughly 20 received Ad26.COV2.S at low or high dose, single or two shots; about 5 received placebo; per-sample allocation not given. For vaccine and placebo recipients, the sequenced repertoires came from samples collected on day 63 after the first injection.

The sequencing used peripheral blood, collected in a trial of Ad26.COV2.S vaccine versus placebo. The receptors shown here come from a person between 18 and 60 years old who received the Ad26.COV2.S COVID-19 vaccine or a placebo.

For the CDR3, the DNA is TGTGCCAGCAGCGAACTTAATAAGGCTGAAGCTTTCTTT. Protein: CASSELNKAEAFF. The rearrangement uses TRBV9 and TRBJ1-1, with D unresolved. There are 13 residues in the CDR3. Germline loops: CDR1 SGDLS, CDR2 YYNGEE. V lost 3 bases, J lost 6 bases, and 12 bases lay in between. The full variable domain, with the rest looked up from reference TRBV9 and TRBJ1-1, is DSGVTQTPKHLITATGQRVTLRCSPRSGDLSVYWYQQSLDQGLQFLIQYYNGEERAKGNILERFSAQQFPDLHSELNLSSLELGDSALYFCASSELNKAEAFFGQGTRLTVV.

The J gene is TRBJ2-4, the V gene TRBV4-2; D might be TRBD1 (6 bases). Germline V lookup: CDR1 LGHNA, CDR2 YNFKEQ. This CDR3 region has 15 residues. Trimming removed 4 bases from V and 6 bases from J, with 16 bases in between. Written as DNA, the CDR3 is TGTGCCAGCAGCCTAACGACAGGAGCTAGAAACATTCAGTACTTC. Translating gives CASSLTTGARNIQYF.

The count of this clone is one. CDR3 protein: CASSLLVVAGTDTQYF. The CDR3 coding sequence is TGTGCCAGCAGTTTATTGGTAGTGGCGGGGACAGATACGCAGTATTTT. This rearrangement joins TRBV28 to TRBJ2-3; D is perhaps TRBD2 (6 bases). Trimming took off 1 base at V and 3 bases at J, with 14 bases between the two ends. Germline V gene lookup returns CDR1 MDHEN and CDR2 SYDVKM. The CDR3 runs to 16 residues.

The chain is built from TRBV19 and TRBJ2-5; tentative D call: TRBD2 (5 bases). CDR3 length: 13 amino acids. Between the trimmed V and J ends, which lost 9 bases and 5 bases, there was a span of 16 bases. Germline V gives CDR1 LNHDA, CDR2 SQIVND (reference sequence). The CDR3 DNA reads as TGTGCCAGCAACGGCCGGGGTGGGGAGACCCAGTACTTC. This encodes CASNGRGGETQYF.

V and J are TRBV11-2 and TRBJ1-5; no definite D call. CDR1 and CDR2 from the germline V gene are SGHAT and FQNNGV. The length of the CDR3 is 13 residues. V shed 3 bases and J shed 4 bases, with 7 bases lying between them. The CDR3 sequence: CASSFRQNQPQHF. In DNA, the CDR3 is TGTGCCAGCAGCTTTCGGCAGAATCAGCCCCAGCATTTT. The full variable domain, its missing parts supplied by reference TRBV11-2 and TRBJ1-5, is EAGVAQSPRYKIIEKRQSVAFWCNPISGHATLYWYQQILGQGPKLLIQFQNNGVVDDSQLPKDRFSAERLKGVDSTLKIQPAKLEDSAVYLCASSFRQNQPQHFGDGTRLSIL.

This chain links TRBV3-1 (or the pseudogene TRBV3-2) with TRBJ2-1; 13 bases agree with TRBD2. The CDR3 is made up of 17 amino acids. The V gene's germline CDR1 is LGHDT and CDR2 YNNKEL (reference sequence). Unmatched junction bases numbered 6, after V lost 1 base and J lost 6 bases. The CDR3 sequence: CASSQVRLAGGGNEQFF. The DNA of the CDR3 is TGTGCCAGCAGCCAAGTCCGACTAGCGGGAGGTGGCAATGAGCAGTTCTTC.

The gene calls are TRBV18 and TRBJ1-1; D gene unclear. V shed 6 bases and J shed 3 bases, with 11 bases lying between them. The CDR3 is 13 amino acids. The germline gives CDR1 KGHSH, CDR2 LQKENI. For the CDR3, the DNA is TGTGCCAGCTCTCCCGGCGGGCACACTGAAGCTTTCTTT. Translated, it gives CASSPGGHTEAFF.

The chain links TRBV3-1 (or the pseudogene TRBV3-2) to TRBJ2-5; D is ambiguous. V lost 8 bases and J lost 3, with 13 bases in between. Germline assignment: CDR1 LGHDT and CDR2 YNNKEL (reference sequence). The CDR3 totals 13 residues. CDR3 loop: CASHSGPEETQYF. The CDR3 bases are TGTGCCAGCCATTCAGGTCCCGAAGAGACCCAGTACTTC.

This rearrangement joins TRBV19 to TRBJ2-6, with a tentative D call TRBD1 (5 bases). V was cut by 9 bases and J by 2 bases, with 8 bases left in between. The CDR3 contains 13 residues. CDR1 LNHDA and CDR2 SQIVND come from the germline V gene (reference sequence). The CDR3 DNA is TGTGCCAGCAGGGTACCTGGGGCCAACGTCCTGACTTTC. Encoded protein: CASRVPGANVLTF. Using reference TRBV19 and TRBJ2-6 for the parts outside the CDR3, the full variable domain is DGGITQSPKYLFRKEGQNVTLSCEQNLNHDAMYWYRQDPGQGLRLIYYSQIVNDFQKGDIAEGYSVSREKKESFPLTVTSAQKNPTAFYLCASRVPGANVLTFGAGSRLTVL.

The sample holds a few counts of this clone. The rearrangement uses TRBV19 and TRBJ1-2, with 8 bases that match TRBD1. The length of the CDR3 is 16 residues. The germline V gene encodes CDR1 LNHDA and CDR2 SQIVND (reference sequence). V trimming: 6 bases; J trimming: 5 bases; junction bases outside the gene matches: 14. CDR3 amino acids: CASSDIGTGYNYGYTF. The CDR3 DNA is TGTGCCAGTAGCGATATCGGGACAGGCTATAATTATGGCTACACCTTC.

CDR3 DNA: TGTGCCAGCAGTGAATATGGCAGGGTTATCGCCGGGGAGCTGTTTTTT. It specifies CASSEYGRVIAGELFF. The chain recombines TRBV25-1 with TRBJ2-2, with D possibly being TRBD1 (5 bases). Trimming stripped 0 bases from V and 6 bases from J, with 14 bases between. There are 16 residues in the CDR3. Germline-derived CDR1 and CDR2 are MGHDK and SYGVNS.

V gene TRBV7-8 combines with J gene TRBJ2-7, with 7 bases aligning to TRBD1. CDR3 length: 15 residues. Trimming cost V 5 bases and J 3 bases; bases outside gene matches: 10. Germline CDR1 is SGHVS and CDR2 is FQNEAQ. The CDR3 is CASSRDRVGFYEQYF. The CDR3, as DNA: TGTGCCAGCAGCCGAGACAGGGTAGGATTCTACGAGCAGTACTTC.

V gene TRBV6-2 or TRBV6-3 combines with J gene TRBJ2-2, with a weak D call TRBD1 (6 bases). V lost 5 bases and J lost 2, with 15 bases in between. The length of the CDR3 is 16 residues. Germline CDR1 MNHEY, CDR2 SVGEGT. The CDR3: CASSQPTGLNTGELFF. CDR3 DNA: TGTGCCAGCAGTCAACCTACAGGGCTTAACACCGGGGAGCTGTTTTTT.

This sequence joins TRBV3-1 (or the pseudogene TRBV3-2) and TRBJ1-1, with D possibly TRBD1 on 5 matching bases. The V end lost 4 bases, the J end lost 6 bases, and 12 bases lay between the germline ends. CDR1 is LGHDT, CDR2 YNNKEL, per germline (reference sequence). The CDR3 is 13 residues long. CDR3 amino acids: CASSRSGTPEAFF. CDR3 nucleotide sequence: TGTGCCAGCAGCCGTTCAGGGACGCCTGAAGCTTTCTTT.

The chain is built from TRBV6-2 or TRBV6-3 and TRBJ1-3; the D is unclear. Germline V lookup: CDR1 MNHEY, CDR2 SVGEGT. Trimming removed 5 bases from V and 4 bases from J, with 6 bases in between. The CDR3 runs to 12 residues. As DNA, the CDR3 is TGTGCCAGCAGTCCGATCGGAAACACCATATATTTT. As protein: CASSPIGNTIYF.

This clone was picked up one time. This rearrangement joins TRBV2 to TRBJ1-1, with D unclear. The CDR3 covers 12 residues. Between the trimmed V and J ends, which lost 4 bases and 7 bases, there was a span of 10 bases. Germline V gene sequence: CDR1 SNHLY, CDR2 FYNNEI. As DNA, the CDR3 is TGTGCCAGCAGTGTTTCTGGAATTGAAGCTTTCTTT. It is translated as CASSVSGIEAFF.

The CDR3 spells CASSWTGVGEAFF. The CDR3 DNA follows: TGTGCCAGCAGTTGGACAGGAGTTGGTGAAGCTTTCTTT. The chain uses TRBV2 and TRBJ1-1; 7 bases are a match to TRBD1. The CDR3 is 13 amino acids. V lost 5 bases and J lost 7; bases outside the gene matches: 7. CDR1 and CDR2 from the germline V gene are SNHLY and FYNNEI. Looking up the rest from reference TRBV2 and TRBJ1-1 gives the full variable domain: EPEVTQTPSHQVTQMGQEVILRCVPISNHLYFYWYRQILGQKVEFLVSFYNNEISEKSEIFDDQFSVERPDGSNFTLKIRSTKLEDSAMYFCASSWTGVGEAFFGQGTRLTVV.

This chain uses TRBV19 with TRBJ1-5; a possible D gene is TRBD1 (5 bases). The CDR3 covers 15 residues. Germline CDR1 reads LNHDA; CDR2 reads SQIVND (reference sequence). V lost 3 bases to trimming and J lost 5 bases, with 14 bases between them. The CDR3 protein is CASSIQGSVDQPQHF. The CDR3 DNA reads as TGTGCCAGTAGTATTCAGGGTTCAGTCGATCAGCCCCAGCATTTT.

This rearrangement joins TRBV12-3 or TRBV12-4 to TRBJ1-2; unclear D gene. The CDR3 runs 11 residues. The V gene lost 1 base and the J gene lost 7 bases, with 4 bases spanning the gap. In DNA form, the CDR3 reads TGTGCCAGCAGTTTAGAAAGTGGCTACACCTTC. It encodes CASSLESGYTF.

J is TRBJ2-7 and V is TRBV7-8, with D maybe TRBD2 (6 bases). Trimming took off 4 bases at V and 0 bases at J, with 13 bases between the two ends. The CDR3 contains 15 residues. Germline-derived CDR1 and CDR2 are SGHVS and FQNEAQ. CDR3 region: CASSSQEGLSYEQYF. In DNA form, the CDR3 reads TGTGCCAGCAGCTCCCAGGAGGGCCTCTCCTACGAGCAGTACTTC.

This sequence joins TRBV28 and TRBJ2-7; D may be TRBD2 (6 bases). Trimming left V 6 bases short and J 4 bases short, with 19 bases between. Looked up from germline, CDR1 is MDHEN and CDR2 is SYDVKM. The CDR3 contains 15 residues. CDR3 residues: CASSPVAGKGYEQYF. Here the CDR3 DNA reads TGTGCCAGCAGCCCCGTCGCGGGAAAAGGTTACGAGCAGTACTTC.